The clone carrying this T cell receptor (beta chain) has a handful of counts. Its target is unknown. The CDR3 is made up of 17 amino acids. Germline CDR1 SGHTA, CDR2 FQGNSA. Trimming took 4 bases from V and 5 from J; bases not matched to a gene: 7. The sequenced template was cDNA made from the entire isolated RNA. Data came from immunoSEQ multiplex PCR; TCRdb stores just in-frame clones and leaves some out. This sample has fewer than 550,000 clones, with 10% to 12% found just once. Every donor provided one heparinised blood draw, which averaged about 120 mL. The sample belongs to a study of beta chain features in type 1 diabetes. Findings and limits, study-wide: Compared with healthy donors, patients appeared to share more similar naive, central memory and regulatory TCRB repertoires. Sequencing from cDNA could over-represent high-TCR-expressing cells.

The genes are TRBV7-2 and TRBJ2-5; 16 nucleotides align to TRBD2. Sequencing was carried out using naive CD4+ T cells from blood. The clonotype was recovered from a woman in her late teens or twenties in good health. The CDR3 loop is CASSYGTSGGARETQYF. In nucleotides, the CDR3 is TGTGCCAGCAGCTACGGGACTAGCGGGGGGGCCAGGGAGACCCAGTACTTC.